The T cell receptor (beta chain) described here comes from a study of technical replicates of blood from a handful of donors. The CDR3 is made up of 15 amino acids. The junction had 4 bases not matched to a gene; V was cut back by 4 bases and J by 0 bases. The germline CDR1 and CDR2 sequences are SGDLS and YYNGEE. TCRdb keeps only in-frame clones here, not all; method: immunoSEQ multiplex PCR. The data show around 72,000 clones, with about nine tenths seen just once and roughly 0.38% held by the top ten. This chain uses TRBV9 with TRBJ2-3; TRBD2 aligns across 8 bases. The material sequenced was T cells isolated from PBMCs. The clonotype originates from a human donor in good health. Some clones in this sample may be carry-over from other donors' samples. The CDR3 spells CASSHIAGSTDTQYF. The CDR3 nucleotides are TGTGCCAGCAGCCACATAGCGGGGAGCACAGATACGCAGTATTTT.